This T cell receptor (beta chain) was captured by sequencing in a study of T cell clonality in common variable immunodeficiency. The germline V gene has CDR1 SGHTS and CDR2 YDEGEE. Losses at the gene ends were 4 bases for V and 1 base for J; bases not matched to a gene: 3. This CDR3 spans 15 amino acids. Study results and limitations: CVID subjects shared fewer TCRbeta clones than healthy controls did. What drives increased CVID clonality needs T cell subpopulation sequencing.

Some clones are missing from TCRdb's copy, which holds only in-frame ones; the method was immunoSEQ multiplex PCR. In total the sample includes about 35,000 clones, none of them seen once. This clone was seen more than once but under ten times. The antigen is not known. The read comes to an end 3 residues before the CDR3 does, leaving the germline J gene to fill in the end. Source material: peripheral blood mononuclear cells. This TCR derives from a person aged 18 to 70 in good health. The chain is built from TRBV5-8 and TRBJ2-3, with 10 bases aligning to TRBD2. This chain's CDR3 is CASSPGTSGTDTQYF. The sequenced CDR3 bases are TGTGCCAGCAGCCCCGGGACTAGCGGCACAGATACG.